This is a list of T cell receptor beta chains from one sample in a study of CD8 T cell repertoires and HIV-1 epitope variants. Antigen specificity for these receptors is unknown. TCRdb's copy holds only in-frame clones and misses some; the assay was immunoSEQ multiplex PCR. This table has almost 5,000 clones, around 63% appearing once. The sample consisted of cultured CD8+ T cells derived from PBMCs. The receptors stem from a male donor with HIV. Both conserved end residues are part of each CDR3.

V: TRBV10-3; J: TRBJ1-1; CDR3: CAISAGDAGTADEAFF
V: TRBV7-9; J: TRBJ1-2; CDR3: CASSGKPGQENYGYTF
V: TRBV9; J: TRBJ2-3; CDR3: CASSRWGTTDTQYF
V: TRBV9; J: TRBJ2-3; CDR3: CASSVGWAGGEGTDTQYF
V: TRBV7-9; J: TRBJ1-1; CDR3: CASSLPVGPYTEAFF
V: TRBV27; J: TRBJ2-3; CDR3: CASSLSTSSDTQYF
V: TRBV19; J: TRBJ1-6; CDR3: CASRRERSPLHF
V: TRBV30; J: TRBJ1-5; CDR3: CAWSQGDWKSNQPQHF
V: TRBV27; J: TRBJ1-4; CDR3: CASSLATRGVGEKLFF
V: TRBV25-1; J: TRBJ1-1; CDR3: CASSDNTPGLSENTEAFF
V: TRBV19; J: TRBJ1-1; CDR3: CASRTGVRNTEAFF
V: TRBV7-2; J: TRBJ2-1; CDR3: CASSGGGHEQFF
V: TRBV28; J: TRBJ2-7; CDR3: CASSSVGGRLYEQYF
V: TRBV19; J: TRBJ2-3; CDR3: CASSITDTQYF
V: TRBV11-2; J: TRBJ2-7; CDR3: CASSLGQYLREQYF
V: TRBV11-2; J: TRBJ1-5; CDR3: CASSPDPLVRPQHF
V: TRBV15; J: TRBJ2-7; CDR3: CATSPGRGPGYEQYF
V: TRBV5-1; J: TRBJ2-7; CDR3: CASSLLAGAYEQYF
V: TRBV30; J: TRBJ1-5; CDR3: CAWSLGGNQPQHF
V: TRBV4-3; J: TRBJ1-1; CDR3: CASSHRTGNTEAFF
V: TRBV7-9; J: TRBJ2-3; CDR3: CASSRELTDTQYF
V: TRBV5-1; J: TRBJ2-5; CDR3: CASSLSSAQETQYF
V: TRBV28; J: TRBJ2-2; CDR3: CASSLGREEGRGAVF
V: TRBV4-1; J: TRBJ1-1; CDR3: CASSQGGATEAFF